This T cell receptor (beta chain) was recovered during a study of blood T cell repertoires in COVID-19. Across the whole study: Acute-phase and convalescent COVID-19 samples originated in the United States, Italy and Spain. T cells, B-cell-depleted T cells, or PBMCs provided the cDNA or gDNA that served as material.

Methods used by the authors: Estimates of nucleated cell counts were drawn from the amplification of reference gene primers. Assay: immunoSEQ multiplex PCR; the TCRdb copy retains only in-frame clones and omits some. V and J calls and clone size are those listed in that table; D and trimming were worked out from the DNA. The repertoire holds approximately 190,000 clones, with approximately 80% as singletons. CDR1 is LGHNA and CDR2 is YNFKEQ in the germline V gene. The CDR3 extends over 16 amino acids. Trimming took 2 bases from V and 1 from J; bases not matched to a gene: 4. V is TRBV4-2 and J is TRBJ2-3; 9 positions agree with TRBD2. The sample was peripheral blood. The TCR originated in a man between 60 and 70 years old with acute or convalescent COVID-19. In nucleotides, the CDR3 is TGTGCCAGCAGCCAAACACGACTAGCGGGCACAGATACGCAGTATTTT. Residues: CASSQTRLAGTDTQYF.